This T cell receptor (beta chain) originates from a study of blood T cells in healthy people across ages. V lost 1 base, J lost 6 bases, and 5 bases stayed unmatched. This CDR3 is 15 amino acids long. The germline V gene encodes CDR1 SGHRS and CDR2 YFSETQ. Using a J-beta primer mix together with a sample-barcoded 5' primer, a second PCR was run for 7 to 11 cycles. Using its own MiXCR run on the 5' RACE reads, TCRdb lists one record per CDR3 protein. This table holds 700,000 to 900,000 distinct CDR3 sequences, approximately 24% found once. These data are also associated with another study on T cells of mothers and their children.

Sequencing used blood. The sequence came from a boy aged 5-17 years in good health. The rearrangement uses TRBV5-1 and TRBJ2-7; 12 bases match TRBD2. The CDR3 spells CASSLSPSGRAEQYF. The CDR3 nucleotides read TGCGCCAGCAGCTTGTCTCCTAGCGGGAGGGCCGAGCAGTACTTC.